The next 2 T cell receptor beta chains were all read from a single sample in a study of T cells in Graves' hyperthyroidism and ophthalmopathy. It was RNA transcripts that yielded the amplified TCR beta CDR3 regions. The HTBI primer set was used in a first-round RT-PCR of the TCR CDR3. TCRdb re-analysed the multiplex PCR reads in MiXCR, keeping a single row per CDR3 protein. The sample lists a few hundred thousand distinct CDR3 sequences, 12% to 15% seen once, with more than 11% in the top ten. Sample: blood. These receptors were collected from a woman aged 40 to 50 with Graves' hyperthyroidism.

Ten or more counts support this clonotype. This rearrangement joins TRBV30 to TRBJ2-2; the D is unclear. The CDR3 spans 13 residues. From germline, CDR1 is GTSNPN and CDR2 SVGIG (reference sequence). V was cut by 1 base and J by 4 bases, with 7 bases left in between. Here the CDR3 DNA reads TGTGCCTGGAGTGGTCAGGCCACCGGGGAGCTGTTTTTT. This codes for CAWSGQATGELFF. Drawing the rest from reference TRBV30 and TRBJ2-2, the complete variable domain is SQTIHQWPATLVQPVGSPLSLECTVEGTSNPNLYWYRQAAGRGLQLLFYSVGIGQISSEVPQNLSASRPQDRQFILSSKKLLLSDSGFYLCAWSGQATGELFFGEGSRLTVL.

Details on this clonotype: This may stem from a read error, because a much larger clone lies one nucleotide away. DNA of the CDR3: TGTGCCAGCGGTGGGCTAGCGGCCTACAATGAGCAGTTCTTC. Translation: CASGGLAAYNEQFF. The chain is built from TRBV2 and TRBJ2-1, with TRBD2 matching 7 bases. The V gene end was trimmed by 8 bases and the J gene end by 2 bases; junction bases not matched to a gene: 6. CDR3 length: 14 residues. Germline-derived CDR1 and CDR2 are SNHLY and FYNNEI.